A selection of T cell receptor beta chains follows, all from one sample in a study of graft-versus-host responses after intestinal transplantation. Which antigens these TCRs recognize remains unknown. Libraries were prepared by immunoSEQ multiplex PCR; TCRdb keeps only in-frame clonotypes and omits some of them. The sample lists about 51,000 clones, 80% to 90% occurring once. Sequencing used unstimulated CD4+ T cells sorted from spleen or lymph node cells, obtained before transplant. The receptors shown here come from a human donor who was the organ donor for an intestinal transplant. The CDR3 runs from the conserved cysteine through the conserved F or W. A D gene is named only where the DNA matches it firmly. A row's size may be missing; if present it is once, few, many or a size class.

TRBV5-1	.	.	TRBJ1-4	TGCGCCAGCAGCCTAGGACAGCCTAATGAAAAACTGTTTTTT	CASSLGQPNEKLFF
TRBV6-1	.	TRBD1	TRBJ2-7	TGTGCCAGCAGTGACTCCGGGACAGCAACCTACGAGCAGTACTTC	CASSDSGTATYEQYF
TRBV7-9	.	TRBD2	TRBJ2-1	TGTGCCAGCAGCGCCCTAGCGGGAGGGCCGGGGGAGCAGTTCTTC	CASSALAGGPGEQFF
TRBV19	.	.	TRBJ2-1	TGTGCCAGTAGTTCCAGGGTAAGCTCCTACAATGAGCAGTTCTTC	CASSSRVSSYNEQFF
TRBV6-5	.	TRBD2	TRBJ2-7	TGTGCCAGCAGCTCCTGGGGGGTGGCGGGAGAACAGTACTTC	CASSSWGVAGEQYF
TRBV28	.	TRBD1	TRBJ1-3	TGTGCCAGCATTGATACAGGGGGACGGCTTAACACCATATATTTT	CASIDTGGRLNTIYF
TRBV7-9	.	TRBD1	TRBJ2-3	TGTGCCAGCAGCTCACCAGCCACGGACAGGGGGCAAGATACGCAGTATTTT	CASSSPATDRGQDTQYF
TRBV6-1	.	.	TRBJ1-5	TGTGCCAGCAGTGAAGCAGGGGGTAATCAGCCCCAGCATTTT	CASSEAGGNQPQHF
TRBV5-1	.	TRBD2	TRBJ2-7	TGCGCCAGCAGCCCACAGACGCCGGGACTAGCGGGAGGGCCCTACGAGCAGTACTTC	CASSPQTPGLAGGPYEQYF
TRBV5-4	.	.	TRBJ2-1	TGTGCCAGCAGCGGAGGGGACTCCTACAATGAGCAGTTCTTC	CASSGGDSYNEQFF
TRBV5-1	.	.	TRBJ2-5	TGCGCCAGCAACCCGAGTGTTGGCCAAGAGACCCAGTACTTC	CASNPSVGQETQYF
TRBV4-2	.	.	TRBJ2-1	TGTGCCAGCAGCCCAGACGAGGAAAGGATCTACAATGAGCAGTTCTTC	CASSPDEERIYNEQFF
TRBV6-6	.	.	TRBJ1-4	TGTGCCAGCAATCCCGCAGGGGCAACTAATGAAAAACTGTTTTTT	CASNPAGATNEKLFF
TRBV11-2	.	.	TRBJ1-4	TGTGCCAGCAGCTACTACAAGGGGCAGGGGAGTTCCTACAAACTGTTTTTT	CASSYYKGQGSSYKLFF
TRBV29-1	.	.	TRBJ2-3	TGCAGCGTATCAGGGGACACAGATACGCAGTATTTT	CSVSGDTDTQYF
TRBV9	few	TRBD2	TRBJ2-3	TGTGCCAGCAGCACGGGACTAGCGGGAGTCATGACAGATACGCAGTATTTT	CASSTGLAGVMTDTQYF
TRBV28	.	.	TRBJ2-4	TGTGCCAGCAGTTTACCGGGGAGCAAAAACATTCAGTACTTC	CASSLPGSKNIQYF
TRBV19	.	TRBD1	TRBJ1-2	TGTGCCAGTAGTCCCCGGACAGGGAACTATGGCTACACCTTC	CASSPRTGNYGYTF
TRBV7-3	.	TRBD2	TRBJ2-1	TGTGCCAGCAGCTCCACGGAGACTAGCGGGGACAATGAGCAGTTCTTC	CASSSTETSGDNEQFF
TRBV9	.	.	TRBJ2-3	TGTGCCAGCAGCGCGAGTCAGGGCGATACGCAGTATTTT	CASSASQGDTQYF
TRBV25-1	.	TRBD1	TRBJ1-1	TGTGCCAGCAGTGAATTAGAGAGCAGGGGGCTAGGGACTGAAGCTTTCTTT	CASSELESRGLGTEAFF
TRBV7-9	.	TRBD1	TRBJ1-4	TGTGCCAGCAGCCCGCTGGGACAGGGAGGTGAAAAACTGTTTTTT	CASSPLGQGGEKLFF
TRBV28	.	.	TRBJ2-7	TGTGCCAGCAGTTTTACTCTCTACGAGCAGTACTTC	CASSFTLYEQYF
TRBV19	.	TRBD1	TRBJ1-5	TGTGCCAGTGAAATGACAGGGGTAGTCGGTGTGAGCAATCAGCCCCAGCATTTT	CASEMTGVVGVSNQPQHF
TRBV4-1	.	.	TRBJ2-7	TGCGCCAGCAGCCAAGACAGGGGCCTCTACGAGCAGTACTTC	CASSQDRGLYEQYF
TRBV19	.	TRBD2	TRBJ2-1	TGTGCCAGTAGTATAATAGGGACTAGCGGGAAGTACAATGAGCAGTTCTTC	CASSIIGTSGKYNEQFF
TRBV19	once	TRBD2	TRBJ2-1	TGTGCCAGTATAGGCGGGAGGGCCAATGAGCAGTTCTTC	CASIGGRANEQFF